Included here is one T cell receptor (beta chain) sequence, with context. The data stem from a study of cytomegalovirus exposure and HLA in healthy donors. The CDR3 loop spans 14 amino acids. The V and J ends lost 4 bases and 4 bases, in that order; junction bases with no gene match: 5. CDR1 is LNHDA, CDR2 SQIVND, per germline (reference sequence). Both 60 Vbeta primers and 13 Jbeta primers went into the PCR. Some clones are missing from TCRdb's copy, which holds only in-frame ones; the method was immunoSEQ multiplex PCR. The sample carries 90,000 to 150,000 clones, 77% recorded once. This receptor was taken from a human donor in good health. The gene calls are TRBV19 and TRBJ1-1, with 8 bases identical to TRBD1. Sequenced sample: PBMCs. CDR3 sequence reads: CASSTGGLLTEAFF. Here the CDR3 DNA reads TGTGCCAGTAGTACAGGGGGCCTCCTCACTGAAGCTTTCTTT.